These 32 T cell receptor beta chains originate from one sample sequenced in a study of T cell repertoires in cytomegalovirus infection. TCRdb redid the calling of the reads with MiXCR, one entry per CDR3 protein. The sample shows around 530,000 distinct CDR3 sequences, approximately 17% of them seen only once. Material for sequencing was CD8+ T cells from PBMCs. The receptors here all came from a human donor in good health (CMV status not recorded). Some clones in this sample may be carry-over from other donors' samples.

This clonotype appeared a few times. The chain employs TRBV2 and TRBJ1-4; possibly TRBD1 for D (5 bases). This CDR3 has 13 amino acids. With 3 bases removed from V and 3 bases from J, the gap between germline ends came to 5 bases. CDR1 is SNHLY, CDR2 FYNNEI, per germline. CDR3 in DNA: TGTGCCAGCAGTGAGGGACCTAATGAAAAACTGTTTTTT. It codes for CASSEGPNEKLFF.

This clonotype was detected a few times. The rearrangement links TRBV12-3 or TRBV12-4 to TRBJ2-7; 7 bases line up with TRBD2. This CDR3 contains 15 residues. V dropped 6 bases and J dropped 3; count of bases not matched to a gene: 11. The DNA of the CDR3 is TGTGCCAGCAGCTGGGGCATGGGAGGGAGCTACGAGCAGTACTTC. Protein sequence: CASSWGMGGSYEQYF.

J is TRBJ1-2 and V is TRBV5-6; 11 nucleotides align to TRBD1. CDR3 length: 14 residues. The germline CDR1 and CDR2 sequences are SGHDT and YYEEEE. Unmatched junction bases numbered 2, after V lost 0 bases and J lost 7 bases. In DNA form, the CDR3 reads TGTGCCAGCAGCTTGGGGACAGGGGGCTCTGGCTACACCTTC. As protein: CASSLGTGGSGYTF. Full variable domain (outside the CDR3, taken from reference TRBV5-6 and TRBJ1-2): DAGVTQSPTHLIKTRGQQVTLRCSPKSGHDTVSWYQQALGQGPQFIFQYYEEEERQRGNFPDRFSGHQFPNYSSELNVNALLLGDSALYLCASSLGTGGSGYTFGSGTRLTVV.

This clonotype came up a few times. The chain links TRBV10-2 to TRBJ1-2, with D perhaps TRBD1 (5 bases). Trimming removed 8 bases at V and 4 bases at J, with 17 bases between. From germline, CDR1 is WSHSY and CDR2 SAAADI. The CDR3 extends over 14 amino acids. The CDR3, as DNA: TGCGCCAGCGCCTCCCAGGGCGGAGTCTATGGCTACACCTTC. Amino acid sequence: CASASQGGVYGYTF.

The chain combines TRBV15 with TRBJ2-1; TRBD1 agrees at 10 bases. The germline V gene encodes CDR1 LNHNV and CDR2 YYDKDF (reference sequence). The CDR3 extends over 21 amino acids. V lost 3 bases to trimming and J lost 0 bases; unmatched junction nucleotides: 17. CDR3 amino acids: CATSRGGRDRGTGGSYNEQFF. CDR3 nucleotide sequence: TGTGCCACCAGCAGGGGGGGACGGGACAGGGGAACGGGTGGCTCCTACAATGAGCAGTTCTTC.

This clonotype has ten or more counts. The V and J genes are TRBV7-9 and TRBJ1-1; D remains ambiguous. Germline CDR1 and CDR2: SEHNR and FQNEAQ (reference sequence). The CDR3 contains 14 residues. The ends were cut back, 0 bases at V and 4 bases at J, with 9 bases in the middle. The CDR3 spells CASSLAAGITEAFF. In DNA form, the CDR3 reads TGTGCCAGCAGCTTAGCGGCGGGGATCACTGAAGCTTTCTTT.

This clonotype was found many times. The chain links TRBV6-6 to TRBJ2-3; D tentatively reads TRBD1 or TRBD2 (6 bases each). Germline CDR1 and CDR2: MNHNY and SVGAGI (reference sequence). With 4 bases removed from V and 4 bases from J, the gap between germline ends came to 30 bases. This CDR3 spans 20 amino acids. CDR3 coding DNA: TGTGCCAGCAGTTGGGGTTGGGGGGCGGATCGGGAATCTTGGGCAGATACGCAGTATTTT. Its translation is CASSWGWGADRESWADTQYF.

This clonotype was counted between two and nine times. The rearrangement links TRBV5-1 to TRBJ1-2, with D possibly matching TRBD1 (6 bases). V lost 7 bases and J 2 bases, leaving 15 bases between the germline ends. The CDR3 runs to 14 residues. The V gene's germline CDR1 is SGHRS and CDR2 YFSETQ. In DNA form, the CDR3 reads TGCGCCAGCCACAGGGAAGGGGAAAACTATGGCTACACCTTC. Protein sequence: CASHREGENYGYTF. Full variable domain (missing parts from reference TRBV5-1 and TRBJ1-2): KAGVTQTPRYLIKTRGQQVTLSCSPISGHRSVSWYQQTPGQGLQFLFEYFSETQRNKGNFPGRFSGRQFSNSRSEMNVSTLELGDSALYLCASHREGENYGYTFGSGTRLTVV.

The sample holds many counts of this clonotype. The V and J genes are TRBV19 and TRBJ1-2; 10 nucleotides align to TRBD1. With 2 bases clipped from V and 0 bases from J, the junction kept 12 bases outside the gene matches. The CDR3 totals 19 residues. Germline loops: CDR1 LNHDA, CDR2 SQIVND (reference sequence). CDR3 sequence: CASSIFSGQGTTTNYGYTF. CDR3 in DNA: TGTGCCAGTAGTATATTTTCGGGACAGGGGACTACTACTAACTATGGCTACACCTTC.

This sequence joins TRBV6-5 and TRBJ2-2; 10 nucleotides agree with TRBD2. The CDR3 totals 17 residues. CDR1 and CDR2 from the germline V gene are MNHEY and SVGAGI. V shed 2 bases and J 2 bases; nucleotides not matched to a gene: 5. CDR3 coding DNA: TGTGCCAGCAGTTACACCTGGACTAGCGGAAACACCGGGGAGCTGTTTTTT. Its translation is CASSYTWTSGNTGELFF.

This clonotype was seen at least ten times. The junction departs from germline at one end; a sequencing error may be responsible. This chain uses TRBV6-1 with TRBJ1-5; TRBD1 aligns across 8 bases. The germline V gene has CDR1 MNHNS and CDR2 SASEGT. This CDR3 contains 16 residues. CDR3: CASREGTGDSNQPQHF. The CDR3 nucleotides are TGTGCCAGCAGAGAAGGGACAGGAGATAGCAATCAGCCCCAGCATTTT.

Of note for this clonotype: The germline gene is not matched at one end of the junction; a read error may be the cause. The chain recombines TRBV30 with TRBJ2-3; no clear D gene. The CDR3 runs to 12 residues. The germline V gene encodes CDR1 GTSNPN and CDR2 SVGIG (reference sequence). CDR3 nucleotides: TGTGCCCGGAGTGTCCGGGCAGATACGCAGTATTTT. This sequence encodes CARSVRADTQYF.

This clonotype has just one count. V gene TRBV3-1 combines with J gene TRBJ1-1; 8 bases align to TRBD1. The CDR3 runs 17 residues. Germline V gene lookup returns CDR1 LGHDT and CDR2 YNNKEL (reference sequence). After removal of 4 bases from V and 0 bases from J, the junction contained 10 bases not matched to a gene. In nucleotides, the CDR3 is TGTGCCAGCAGCCCTATCGGACAGGGCATAATGAACACTGAAGCTTTCTTT. It encodes CASSPIGQGIMNTEAFF.

This clonotype was counted a few times. This chain joins TRBV13 and TRBJ1-1; unclear D gene. The CDR3 consists of 13 residues. V lost 1 base, J lost 5 bases, and 8 bases lay in between. The V gene's germline CDR1 is PRHDT and CDR2 FYEKMQ (reference sequence). CDR3 sequence reads: CASSLEPSTEAFF. For the CDR3, the DNA is TGTGCCAGCAGCTTAGAACCGAGTACTGAAGCTTTCTTT.

A word on this clonotype: The CDR3 does not close with the conserved phenylalanine or tryptophan, likely indicating a read error. The rearrangement joins TRBV28 to TRBJ1-2, with D unclear. V lost 7 bases to trimming and J lost 5 bases, with 26 bases between them. The CDR3 consists of 17 residues. Germline CDR1 MDHEN, CDR2 SYDVKM. The CDR3 loop is CASIPLRLSVPDYGYTN. The CDR3 region has the DNA TGTGCCAGCATCCCTCTTAGATTATCGGTCCCGGATTATGGCTACACCAAC.

This clonotype appeared many times. The chain has TRBV7-6 and TRBJ2-2; D is unclear. Trimming pared 3 bases from V and 7 bases from J, leaving 9 bases between. Germline V gene sequence: CDR1 SGHVS, CDR2 FNYEAQ. The CDR3 length is 13 residues. The CDR3 reads CASSLEFRGELFF. The CDR3, as DNA: TGTGCCAGCAGCTTGGAGTTCCGCGGGGAGCTGTTTTTT.

The V gene is TRBV6-1, the J gene TRBJ1-1, with D hard to call. Trimming took 1 base from V and 0 from J, leaving 6 bases between them. The length of the CDR3 is 14 residues. Per germline, CDR1 MNHNS and CDR2 SASEGT. The CDR3 protein is CASSEVGLNTEAFF. As DNA, the CDR3 is TGTGCCAGCAGTGAAGTTGGTTTGAACACTGAAGCTTTCTTT.

This clonotype was found many times. V gene TRBV7-9 combines with J gene TRBJ2-1; D may be TRBD1 (6 bases). This CDR3 contains 16 residues. Germline values: CDR1 SEHNR, CDR2 FQNEAQ (reference sequence). V dropped 1 base and J dropped 5 bases, with 15 bases sitting between them. The CDR3 coding sequence is TGTGCCAGCAGCTTAGAGGGCAGGGGTCGACACAATGAGCAGTTCTTC. It translates to CASSLEGRGRHNEQFF.

V is TRBV5-1 and J is TRBJ2-1; 11 bases line up with TRBD1. V dropped 2 bases and J dropped 3; count of bases not matched to a gene: 7. Germline-derived CDR1 and CDR2 are SGHRS and YFSETQ. The CDR3 has 17 residues. This CDR3 reads CASSFPGTGGDYNEQFF. The CDR3 DNA follows: TGCGCCAGCAGCTTCCCCGGGACAGGGGGGGACTACAATGAGCAGTTCTTC. The full variable domain, rest sourced from reference TRBV5-1 and TRBJ2-1, is KAGVTQTPRYLIKTRGQQVTLSCSPISGHRSVSWYQQTPGQGLQFLFEYFSETQRNKGNFPGRFSGRQFSNSRSEMNVSTLELGDSALYLCASSFPGTGGDYNEQFFGPGTRLTVL.

Many counts were recorded for this clonotype. This rearrangement joins TRBV4-2 to TRBJ2-2; D uncertain. The germline CDR1 and CDR2 sequences are LGHNA and YNFKEQ. The CDR3 contains 16 residues. Trimming shortened V by 0 bases and J by 5 bases, and 13 bases separated the two germline ends. The CDR3 nucleotides read TGTGCCAGCAGCCAAGATGGGCCGGAATGGACCGGGGAGCTGTTTTTT. This encodes CASSQDGPEWTGELFF.

The chain has TRBV28 and TRBJ1-3; D gene uncertain. CDR1 is MDHEN, CDR2 SYDVKM, per germline. Trimming cost V 3 bases and J 3 bases, with 9 bases left between them. The CDR3 length is 14 residues. This CDR3 reads CASSLGGDGNTIYF. CDR3 coding DNA: TGTGCCAGCAGTTTGGGCGGGGATGGAAACACCATATATTTT. Full variable domain (missing parts from reference TRBV28 and TRBJ1-3): DVKVTQSSRYLVKRTGEKVFLECVQDMDHENMFWYRQDPGLGLRLIYFSYDVKMKEKGDIPEGYSVSREKKERFSLILESASTNQTSMYLCASSLGGDGNTIYFGEGSWLTVV.

Ten or more counts support this clonotype. The chain carries TRBV18 and TRBJ2-6, with D perhaps matching TRBD1 (6 bases). The germline CDR1 and CDR2 sequences are KGHSH and LQKENI. Trimming stripped 3 bases from V and 2 bases from J, with 8 bases between. The CDR3 spans 15 residues. The CDR3 DNA reads as TGTGCCAGCTCACCTCAGGGGCCTGGGGCCAACGTCCTGACTTTC. As protein: CASSPQGPGANVLTF.

This clonotype was detected ten times or more. The chain links TRBV7-9 to TRBJ2-1; TRBD2 might be the D (5 bases). The CDR3 contains 15 residues. V lost 0 bases and J 4 bases, leaving 10 bases between the germline ends. The V gene's germline CDR1 is SEHNR and CDR2 FQNEAQ (reference sequence). This chain's CDR3 is CASSLAGSGYNEQFF. The CDR3 DNA is TGTGCCAGCAGCTTAGCAGGGTCGGGATACAATGAGCAGTTCTTC.

This clonotype was recorded many times. The rearrangement links TRBV7-8 to TRBJ1-2; TRBD1 aligns across 8 bases. The junction had 1 base not matched to a gene; V was cut back by 1 base and J by 6 bases. The germline CDR1 and CDR2 sequences are SGHVS and FQNEAQ. This CDR3 is built from 13 residues. The CDR3 region is CASSLVQGDGYTF. The CDR3 DNA reads as TGTGCCAGCAGCTTAGTACAGGGGGATGGCTACACCTTC.

This clonotype was seen ten or more times. The chain recombines TRBV19 with TRBJ1-1; the D is unclear. The CDR3 sequence is 17 residues long. The germline CDR1 and CDR2 sequences are LNHDA and SQIVND (reference sequence). The V gene lost 0 bases and the J gene lost 0 bases, with 14 bases spanning the gap. CDR3 residues: CASSIDGETKMNTEAFF. The CDR3 nucleotides read TGTGCCAGTAGTATAGATGGAGAGACAAAAATGAACACTGAAGCTTTCTTT.

The J gene is TRBJ2-1, the V gene TRBV5-1, with 13 bases matching TRBD2. This CDR3 is 15 amino acids long. V dropped 4 bases and J dropped 7; count of bases not matched to a gene: 5. Germline V gene sequence: CDR1 SGHRS, CDR2 YFSETQ. CDR3 sequence (DNA): TGCGCCAGCAGCATACTAGCGGGAGGGCCGAATGAGCAGTTCTTC. As protein: CASSILAGGPNEQFF.

This clonotype was observed many times. The chain joins TRBV4-1 to TRBJ1-5; tentative D call: TRBD1 (6 bases). The CDR3 extends over 13 amino acids. V gave up 5 bases and J gave up 9 bases, with 14 bases separating them. Germline V gene data show CDR1 as MGHRA and CDR2 as YSYEKL. Here the CDR3 reads CASSDTGRGPQHF. The CDR3 bases are TGCGCCAGCAGCGATACAGGGAGGGGGCCCCAGCATTTT.

This clonotype was found many times. The chain uses TRBV7-8 and TRBJ1-2; TRBD1 matches 7 bases. This CDR3 comprises 15 residues. Germline V CDR1 and CDR2: SGHVS, FQNEAQ. V lost 5 bases to trimming and J lost 1 base; unmatched junction nucleotides: 7. The CDR3 region is CASSLGTDINYGYTF. The CDR3, as DNA: TGTGCCAGCAGCCTAGGGACAGATATTAACTATGGCTACACCTTC.

As to this clonotype: With a much larger clone just one base away, this may be a read error. This chain links TRBV12-5 with TRBJ2-1; D is unresolved. This CDR3 region has 14 residues. CDR1 LGHNT and CDR2 FRNRAP come from the germline V gene. Trimming removed 1 base from V and 0 bases from J, with 4 bases in between. CDR3 loop: CASGLEDSYNEQFF. CDR3 nucleotide sequence: TGTGCTAGTGGTTTGGAGGACTCCTACAATGAGCAGTTCTTC.

V usage is TRBV7-7 and J usage is TRBJ2-3; D is uncertain. The germline V gene encodes CDR1 SSHAT and CDR2 FNYEAQ (reference sequence). The CDR3 totals 15 residues. V lost 5 bases and J lost 6, with 18 bases in between. The CDR3 here is CASSQRPGQSDTQYF. DNA of the CDR3: TGTGCCAGCAGCCAAAGACCCGGGCAATCGGATACGCAGTATTTT.

This clonotype was seen more than once but under ten times. V usage is TRBV5-4 and J usage is TRBJ2-2; 8 bases line up with TRBD1. Germline values: CDR1 SGHNT, CDR2 YYREEE (reference sequence). The CDR3 is 15 residues long. J was trimmed by 5 bases and V by 2 bases; bases with no gene match: 5. The chain's CDR3 is CASSLDRGWTGELFF. The CDR3 nucleotides are TGTGCCAGCAGCTTAGACAGGGGATGGACCGGGGAGCTGTTTTTT.

In its sample, this clonotype was seen many times. The chain employs TRBV7-2 and TRBJ2-5; a weak D match, TRBD2 (5 bases). The length of the CDR3 is 15 residues. CDR1 and CDR2 (germline): SGHTA, FQGNSA. Trimming cost V 3 bases and J 4 bases, with 15 bases left between them. The CDR3 region has the DNA TGTGCCAGCAGCTTTGCGGACTTCCTCGGAGAGACCCAGTACTTC. Its protein is CASSFADFLGETQYF.